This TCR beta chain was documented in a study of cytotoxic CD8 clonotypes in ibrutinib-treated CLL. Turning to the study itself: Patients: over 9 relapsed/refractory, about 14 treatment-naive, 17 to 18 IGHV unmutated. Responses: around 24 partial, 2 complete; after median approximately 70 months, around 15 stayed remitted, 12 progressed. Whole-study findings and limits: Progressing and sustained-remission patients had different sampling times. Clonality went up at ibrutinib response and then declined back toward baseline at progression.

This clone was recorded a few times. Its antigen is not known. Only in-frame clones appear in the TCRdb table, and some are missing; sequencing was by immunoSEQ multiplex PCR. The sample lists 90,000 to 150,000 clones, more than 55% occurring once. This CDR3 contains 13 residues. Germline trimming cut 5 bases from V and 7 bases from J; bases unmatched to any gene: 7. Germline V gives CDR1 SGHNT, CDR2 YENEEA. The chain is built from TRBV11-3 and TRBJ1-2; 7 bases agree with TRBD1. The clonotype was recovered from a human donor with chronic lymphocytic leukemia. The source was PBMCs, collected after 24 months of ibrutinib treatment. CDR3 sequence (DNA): TGTGCCAGCAGCCCACAGGGGCGGGGTGGCTACACCTTC. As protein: CASSPQGRGGYTF.